The clone carrying this T cell receptor (beta chain) has only a few counts. This specimen belongs to a study of response to subunit inactivated influenza vaccine. MiXCR, applied by TCRdb to the RT-PCR reads, yields one record per CDR3 protein. The table lists about 650,000 distinct CDR3 sequences, 15% to 19% of them singletons. This CDR3 region has 13 residues. Germline V CDR1 and CDR2: SGHTA, FQGNSA. V lost 5 bases to trimming and J lost 3 bases, with 10 bases between them. The input for sequencing was PBMCs from blood, taken about 12 days after vaccination. This receptor was identified in a man in his fifties or sixties who received an inactivated influenza vaccine. V and J are TRBV7-2 and TRBJ1-1; D might be TRBD1 (5 bases). Here the CDR3 DNA reads TGTGCCAGCAGCCCGGGGACGTACACTGAAGCTTTCTTT. It yields the protein CASSPGTYTEAFF.